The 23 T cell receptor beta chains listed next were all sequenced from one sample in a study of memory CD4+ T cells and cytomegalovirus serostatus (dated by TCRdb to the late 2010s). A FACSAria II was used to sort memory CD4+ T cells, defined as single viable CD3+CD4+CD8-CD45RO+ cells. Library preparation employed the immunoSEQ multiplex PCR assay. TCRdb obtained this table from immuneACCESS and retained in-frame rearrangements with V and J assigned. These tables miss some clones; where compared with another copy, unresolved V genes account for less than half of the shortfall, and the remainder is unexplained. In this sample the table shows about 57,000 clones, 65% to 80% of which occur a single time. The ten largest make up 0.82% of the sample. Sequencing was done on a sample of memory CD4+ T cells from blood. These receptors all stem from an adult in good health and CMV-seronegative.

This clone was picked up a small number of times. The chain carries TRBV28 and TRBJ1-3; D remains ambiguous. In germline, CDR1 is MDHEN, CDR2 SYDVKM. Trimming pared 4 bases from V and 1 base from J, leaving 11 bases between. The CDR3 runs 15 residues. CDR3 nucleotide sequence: TGTGCCAGCAGTTCCCGACGGTTTTCTGGAAACACCATATATTTT. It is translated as CASSSRRFSGNTIYF.

CDR3 coding DNA: TGTGCCAGCAGCTTAGCCCGGGACTATGGCTACACCTTC. Its translation: CASSLARDYGYTF. V gene TRBV7-9 combines with J gene TRBJ1-2; the D is unclear. This CDR3 has 13 residues. Trimming removed 0 bases at V and 3 bases at J, with 5 bases between. Germline-derived CDR1 and CDR2 are SEHNR and FQNEAQ (reference sequence).

CDR3 in amino acids: CASSTENEQFF. The CDR3 coding sequence is TGTGCCAGCAGTACAGAGAATGAGCAGTTCTTC. V gene TRBV2 combines with J gene TRBJ2-1; D not resolved. The CDR3 loop spans 11 amino acids. Germline V gives CDR1 SNHLY, CDR2 FYNNEI. V gave up 5 bases and J gave up 7 bases, with 6 bases separating them.

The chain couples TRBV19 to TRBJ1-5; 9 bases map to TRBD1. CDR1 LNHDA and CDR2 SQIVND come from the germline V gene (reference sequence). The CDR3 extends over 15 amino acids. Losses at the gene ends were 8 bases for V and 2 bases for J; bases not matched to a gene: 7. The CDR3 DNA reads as TGTGCCAGTTTACAGGGGGCGCCGGGCAATCAGCCCCAGCATTTT. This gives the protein CASLQGAPGNQPQHF.

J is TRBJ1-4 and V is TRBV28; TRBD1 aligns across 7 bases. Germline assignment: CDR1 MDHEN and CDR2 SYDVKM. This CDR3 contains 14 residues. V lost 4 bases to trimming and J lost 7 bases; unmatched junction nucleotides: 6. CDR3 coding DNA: TGTGCCAGCAGTTCTACAGGGGTAATTGAAAAACTGTTTTTT. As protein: CASSSTGVIEKLFF.

CDR3 DNA sequence: TGCGCCAGCAGCCGGATGACAGGGGTCTACAATGAGCAGTTCTTC. Its protein product is CASSRMTGVYNEQFF. The chain employs TRBV5-1 and TRBJ2-1; 8 bases map to TRBD1. CDR3 length: 15 amino acids. V was clipped by 4 bases and J by 3 bases; unmatched bases: 6. CDR1 and CDR2 from the germline V gene are SGHRS and YFSETQ.

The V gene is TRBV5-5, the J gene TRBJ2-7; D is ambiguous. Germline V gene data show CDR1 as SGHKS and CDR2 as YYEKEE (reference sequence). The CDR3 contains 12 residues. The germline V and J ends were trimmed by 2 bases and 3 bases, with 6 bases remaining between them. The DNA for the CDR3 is TGTGCCAGCAGCTTAGAGAGCTACGAGCAGTACTTC. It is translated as CASSLESYEQYF.

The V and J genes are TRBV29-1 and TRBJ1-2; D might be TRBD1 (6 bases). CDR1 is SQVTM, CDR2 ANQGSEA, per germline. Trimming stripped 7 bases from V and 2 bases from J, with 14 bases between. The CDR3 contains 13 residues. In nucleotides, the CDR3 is TGCAGCGCTACAAGCCAGGGGAACTATGGCTACACCTTC. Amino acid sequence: CSATSQGNYGYTF. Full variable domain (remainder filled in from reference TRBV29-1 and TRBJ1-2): SAVISQKPSRDICQRGTSLTIQCQVDSQVTMMFWYRQQPGQSLTLIATANQGSEATYESGFVIDKFPISRPNLTFSTLTVSNMSPEDSSIYLCSATSQGNYGYTFGSGTRLTVV.

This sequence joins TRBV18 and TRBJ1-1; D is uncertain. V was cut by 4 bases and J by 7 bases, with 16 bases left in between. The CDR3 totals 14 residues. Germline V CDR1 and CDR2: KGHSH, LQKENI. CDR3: CASSRNRAPDEAFF. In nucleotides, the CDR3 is TGTGCCAGCTCACGAAACCGGGCCCCAGATGAAGCTTTCTTT.

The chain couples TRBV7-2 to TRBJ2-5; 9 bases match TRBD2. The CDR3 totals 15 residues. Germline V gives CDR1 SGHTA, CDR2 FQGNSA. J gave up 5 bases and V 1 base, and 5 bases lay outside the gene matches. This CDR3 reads CASSLELAGWETQYF. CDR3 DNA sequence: TGTGCCAGCAGCTTAGAGCTAGCGGGATGGGAGACCCAGTACTTC.

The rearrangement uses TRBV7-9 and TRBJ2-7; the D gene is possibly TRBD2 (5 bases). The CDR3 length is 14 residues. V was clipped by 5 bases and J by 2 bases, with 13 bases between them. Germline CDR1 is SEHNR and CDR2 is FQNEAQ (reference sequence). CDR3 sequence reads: CASSDRLPPYEQYF. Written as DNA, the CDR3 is TGTGCCAGCAGCGACCGACTACCCCCCTACGAGCAGTACTTC.

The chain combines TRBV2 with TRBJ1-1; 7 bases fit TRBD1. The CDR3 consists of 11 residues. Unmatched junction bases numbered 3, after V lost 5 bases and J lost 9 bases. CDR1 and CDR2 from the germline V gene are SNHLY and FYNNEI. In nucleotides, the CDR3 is TGTGCCAGCAGTCTGGACAGGAAAGCTTTCTTT. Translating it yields CASSLDRKAFF.

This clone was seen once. For the CDR3, the DNA is TGTGCCAGCAGCGTAGCCCCGGGCATACAAGGTGGCTACACCTTC. Protein sequence: CASSVAPGIQGGYTF. The chain combines TRBV9 with TRBJ1-2; D remains unclear. The CDR3 is 15 amino acids. Germline values: CDR1 SGDLS, CDR2 YYNGEE. The V and J ends lost 0 bases and 7 bases respectively, with 16 bases between them.

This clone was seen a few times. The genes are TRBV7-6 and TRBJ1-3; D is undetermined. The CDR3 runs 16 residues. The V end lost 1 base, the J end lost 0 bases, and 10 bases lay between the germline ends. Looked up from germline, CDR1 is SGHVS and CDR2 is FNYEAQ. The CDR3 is CASSLVRATSGNTIYF. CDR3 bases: TGTGCCAGCAGCTTAGTAAGGGCGACCTCTGGAAACACCATATATTTT.

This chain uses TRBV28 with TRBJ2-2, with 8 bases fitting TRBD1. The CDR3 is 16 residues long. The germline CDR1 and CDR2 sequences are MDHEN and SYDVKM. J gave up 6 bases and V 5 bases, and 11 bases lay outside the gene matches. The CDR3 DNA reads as TGTGCCAGCAGTACAGTTCGGGACAGGTTACCCGGGGAGCTGTTTTTT. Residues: CASSTVRDRLPGELFF.

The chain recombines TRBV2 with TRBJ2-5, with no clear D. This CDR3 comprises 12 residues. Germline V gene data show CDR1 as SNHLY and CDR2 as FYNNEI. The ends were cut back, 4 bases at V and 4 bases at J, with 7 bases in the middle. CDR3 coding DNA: TGTGCCAGCAGTGTCCTCGTAGAGACCCAGTACTTC. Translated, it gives CASSVLVETQYF. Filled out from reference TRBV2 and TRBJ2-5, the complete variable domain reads EPEVTQTPSHQVTQMGQEVILRCVPISNHLYFYWYRQILGQKVEFLVSFYNNEISEKSEIFDDQFSVERPDGSNFTLKIRSTKLEDSAMYFCASSVLVETQYFGPGTRLLVL.

DNA for the CDR3: TGTGCCACCAAACCCTCAGGCGGAGGAGGATCACCCCTCCACTTT. Translation gives CATKPSGGGGSPLHF. The rearrangement links TRBV6-1 to TRBJ1-6; the D is unclear. The CDR3 has 15 amino acids. In germline, CDR1 is MNHNS, CDR2 SASEGT. V was clipped by 10 bases and J by 10 bases, with 23 bases between them.

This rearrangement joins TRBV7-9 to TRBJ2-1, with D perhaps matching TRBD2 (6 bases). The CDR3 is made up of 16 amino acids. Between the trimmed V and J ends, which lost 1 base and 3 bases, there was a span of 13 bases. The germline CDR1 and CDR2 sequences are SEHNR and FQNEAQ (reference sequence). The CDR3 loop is CASSLVHGGYYNEQFF. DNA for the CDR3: TGTGCCAGCAGCTTAGTGCACGGGGGTTACTACAATGAGCAGTTCTTC.

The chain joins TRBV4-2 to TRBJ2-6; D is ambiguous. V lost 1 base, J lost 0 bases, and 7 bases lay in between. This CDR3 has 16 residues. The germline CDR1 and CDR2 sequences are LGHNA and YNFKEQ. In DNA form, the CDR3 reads TGTGCCAGCAGCCAAGGTATTGGCTCTGGGGCCAACGTCCTGACTTTC. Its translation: CASSQGIGSGANVLTF.

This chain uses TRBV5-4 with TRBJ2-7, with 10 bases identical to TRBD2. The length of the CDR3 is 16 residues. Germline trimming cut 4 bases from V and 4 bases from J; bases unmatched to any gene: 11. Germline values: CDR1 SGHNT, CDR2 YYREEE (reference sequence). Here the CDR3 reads CASSPKPPGLAYEQYF. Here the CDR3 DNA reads TGTGCCAGCAGCCCGAAACCACCGGGACTAGCGTACGAGCAGTACTTC. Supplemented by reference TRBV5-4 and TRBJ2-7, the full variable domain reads ETGVTQSPTHLIKTRGQQVTLRCSSQSGHNTVSWYQQALGQGPQFIFQYYREEENGRGNFPPRFSGLQFPNYSSELNVNALELDDSALYLCASSPKPPGLAYEQYFGPGTRLTVT.

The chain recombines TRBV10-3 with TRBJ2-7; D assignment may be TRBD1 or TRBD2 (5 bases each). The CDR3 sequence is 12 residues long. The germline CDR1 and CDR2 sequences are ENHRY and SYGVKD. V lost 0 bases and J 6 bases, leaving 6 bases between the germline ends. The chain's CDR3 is CAISESGTEQYF. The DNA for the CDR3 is TGTGCCATCAGTGAGTCGGGGACCGAGCAGTACTTC.

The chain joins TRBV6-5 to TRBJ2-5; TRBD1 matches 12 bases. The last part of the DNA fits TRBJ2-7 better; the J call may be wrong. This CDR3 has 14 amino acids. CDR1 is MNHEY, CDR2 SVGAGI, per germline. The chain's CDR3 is CASGPRDRGREQYF. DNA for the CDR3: TGTGCCAGCGGACCCCGGGACAGGGGGCGCGAGCAGTACTTC.

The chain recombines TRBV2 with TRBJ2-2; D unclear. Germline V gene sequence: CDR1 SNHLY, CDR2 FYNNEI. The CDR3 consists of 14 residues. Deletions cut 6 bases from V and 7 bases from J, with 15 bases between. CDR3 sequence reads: CASRMEFGIGELFF. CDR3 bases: TGTGCCAGCAGAATGGAGTTTGGAATCGGGGAGCTGTTTTTT.